Following are 26 T cell receptor beta chains from one sample sequenced in a study of T cell responses to AZD1222 COVID-19 vaccine. Profiled with immunoSEQ multiplex PCR; TCRdb holds only in-frame clones, not every one. In the table there are some 150,000 clones, about 87% of which are singletons. Material: peripheral blood, obtained on day 0 of AZD1222 vaccination. Receptor source: an adult in good health.

This clone was seen a single time. The chain joins TRBV4-3 to TRBJ2-3, with no clear D. Germline assignment: CDR1 LGHNA and CDR2 YSLEER. The CDR3 has 13 residues. Trimming pared 0 bases from V and 9 bases from J, leaving 10 bases between. CDR3 DNA: TGCGCCAGCAGCCAAGAACCGAAAACCACGCAGTATTTT. It encodes CASSQEPKTTQYF.

This sequence joins TRBV27 and TRBJ2-1; D could derive from TRBD1 or TRBD2 (5 bases each). CDR3 length equals 14 residues. V shed 3 bases and J shed 10 bases, with 16 bases lying between them. The V gene's germline CDR1 is MNHEY and CDR2 SMNVEV (reference sequence). CDR3 sequence (DNA): TGTGCCAGCAGTTTGGGACCACTGGGCGCGGAGCAGTTCTTC. Its protein product is CASSLGPLGAEQFF.

The gene calls are TRBV28 and TRBJ2-5; 12 nucleotides match TRBD2. This CDR3 region has 17 residues. Unmatched junction bases numbered 15, after V lost 8 bases and J lost 5 bases. Germline V gives CDR1 MDHEN, CDR2 SYDVKM. The chain's CDR3 is CASSHRTSGIQGETQYF. DNA of the CDR3: TGTGCCAGCTCCCACCGGACTAGCGGGATACAAGGCGAGACCCAGTACTTC.

This chain connects TRBV11-3 to TRBJ1-1; D gene unclear. The CDR3 loop spans 17 amino acids. V lost 5 bases, J lost 8 bases, and 27 bases lay in between. The V gene's germline CDR1 is SGHNT and CDR2 YENEEA. The CDR3 loop reads CASSPQRMGPRWPEAFF. The CDR3 region has the DNA TGTGCCAGCAGCCCTCAAAGAATGGGCCCAAGATGGCCGGAAGCTTTCTTT.

Remarks on this clone: Other DNA sequences within the sample encode an identical CDR3. The chain carries TRBV12-3 or TRBV12-4 and TRBJ1-2, with TRBD1 matching over 10 bases. This CDR3 spans 13 amino acids. The V and J ends lost 3 bases and 6 bases, in that order; junction bases with no gene match: 1. CDR3 DNA: TGTGCCAGCAGTTTGGGACAGGGGAATGGCTACACCTTC. Protein: CASSLGQGNGYTF.

V usage is TRBV5-6 and J usage is TRBJ1-4; no clear D. CDR1 and CDR2 (germline): SGHDT, YYEEEE. The CDR3 has 15 residues. V was shortened by 2 bases and J by 7 bases, with 15 bases between the two germline ends. CDR3 sequence reads: CASSFISRGGEKLFF. CDR3 in DNA: TGTGCCAGCAGCTTTATTAGCCGGGGTGGTGAAAAACTGTTTTTT.

The chain recombines TRBV27 with TRBJ1-2; D is undetermined. CDR3 length: 13 residues. V lost 3 bases and J lost 1, with 6 bases in between. Germline lookup yields CDR1 MNHEY and CDR2 SMNVEV (reference sequence). CDR3 loop: CASSFSLNYGYTF. The CDR3 coding sequence is TGTGCCAGCAGTTTCTCCCTTAACTATGGCTACACCTTC.

The chain uses TRBV11-2 and TRBJ2-2, with a possible D match to TRBD2 (6 bases). CDR1 is SGHAT and CDR2 is FQNNGV in the germline V gene. V gave up 5 bases and J gave up 2 bases, with 12 bases separating them. The CDR3 covers 15 residues. The CDR3 coding sequence is TGTGCCAGCAGCCAGCGGGCCGATAACACCGGGGAGCTGTTTTTT. Amino acids: CASSQRADNTGELFF.

The V gene is TRBV27, the J gene TRBJ2-4, with 9 bases aligning to TRBD2. CDR3 length: 15 residues. Germline CDR1 is MNHEY and CDR2 is SMNVEV (reference sequence). The junction had 5 bases not matched to a gene; V was cut back by 0 bases and J by 8 bases. The CDR3 sequence: CASSLSVSGSDIQYF. The CDR3 bases are TGTGCCAGCAGTTTATCCGTTAGCGGGAGTGACATTCAGTACTTC.

The genes are TRBV9 and TRBJ1-3; 7 bases match TRBD1. The CDR3 has 15 residues. J lost 3 bases, V lost 3 bases, and 6 bases had no gene match. CDR1 SGDLS and CDR2 YYNGEE come from the germline V gene. CDR3 coding DNA: TGTGCCAGCAGCGACCGGGACAGCTATGGAAACACCATATATTTT. Amino acids: CASSDRDSYGNTIYF.

The chain joins TRBV30 to TRBJ2-5, with a weak D call TRBD1 (5 bases). This CDR3 comprises 13 residues. Germline V gene sequence: CDR1 GTSNPN, CDR2 SVGIG (reference sequence). V lost 1 base to trimming and J lost 5 bases, with 11 bases between them. CDR3 nucleotide sequence: TGTGCCTGGAGTGAGGGGAAAGTGGAGACCCAGTACTTC. Translated: CAWSEGKVETQYF.

The gene calls are TRBV30 and TRBJ2-7; 14 nucleotides align to TRBD2. Germline CDR1 and CDR2: GTSNPN and SVGIG (reference sequence). Trimming took 3 bases from V and 2 from J; bases not matched to a gene: 6. This CDR3 has 16 residues. CDR3 bases: TGTGCCTGGAGCGGTTGGACTAGCGGGAGGACCTACGAGCAGTACTTC. Amino acid sequence: CAWSGWTSGRTYEQYF. The variable domain in full, completed from reference TRBV30 and TRBJ2-7, reads SQTIHQWPATLVQPVGSPLSLECTVEGTSNPNLYWYRQAAGRGLQLLFYSVGIGQISSEVPQNLSASRPQDRQFILSSKKLLLSDSGFYLCAWSGWTSGRTYEQYFGPGTRLTVT.

The gene calls are TRBV27 and TRBJ2-3; D is possibly TRBD1 (6 bases). Per the germline V gene, CDR1 is MNHEY and CDR2 is SMNVEV (reference sequence). CDR3 length: 12 amino acids. V dropped 6 bases and J dropped 9 bases, with 13 bases sitting between them. This CDR3 is CASRRTGSTQYF. As DNA, the CDR3 is TGTGCCAGCAGGAGAACAGGGTCGACGCAGTATTTT.

CDR3 in amino acids: CSVPTSGRANEQYF. CDR3 DNA sequence: TGCAGCGTCCCTACTAGCGGGAGGGCCAACGAGCAGTACTTC. The chain recombines TRBV29-1 with TRBJ2-7; 13 bases line up with TRBD2. The length of the CDR3 is 14 residues. V shed 6 bases, J shed 5 bases, and the junction held 7 bases outside the gene matches. Germline values: CDR1 SQVTM, CDR2 ANQGSEA.

This chain joins TRBV6-2 or TRBV6-3 and TRBJ1-5; no firm D call. The CDR3 spans 14 residues. V lost 5 bases, J lost 0 bases, and 8 bases lay in between. Germline V gene data show CDR1 as MNHEY and CDR2 as SVGEGT. The CDR3 sequence is CASSTLGSNQPQHF. The CDR3, as DNA: TGTGCCAGCAGTACCCTGGGTAGCAATCAGCCCCAGCATTTT.

V usage is TRBV7-3 and J usage is TRBJ1-6; D remains unclear. The germline V and J ends were trimmed by 2 bases and 10 bases, with 12 bases remaining between them. In germline, CDR1 is SGHTA, CDR2 FQGTGA. This CDR3 comprises 14 residues. CDR3 sequence: CASSLGVGVSPLHF. CDR3 coding DNA: TGTGCCAGCAGCTTAGGGGTCGGCGTATCACCCCTCCACTTT.

The genes are TRBV29-1 and TRBJ1-5; 9 nucleotides line up with TRBD1. There are 13 residues in the CDR3. V was pared by 6 bases and J by 2 bases, with 2 bases of the junction left unmatched. Germline lookup yields CDR1 SQVTM and CDR2 ANQGSEA. Written as DNA, the CDR3 is TGCAGCGTACGGACAGGGGGCAATCAGCCCCAGCATTTT. Translated: CSVRTGGNQPQHF.

This sequence joins TRBV11-1 and TRBJ2-3; D gene ambiguous. Germline values: CDR1 SGHAT, CDR2 FQDESV (reference sequence). V was trimmed by 3 bases and J by 0 bases, leaving 10 bases between them. The CDR3 is made up of 15 amino acids. CDR3 sequence: CASSFHEHSTDTQYF. Here the CDR3 DNA reads TGTGCCAGCAGCTTTCATGAGCACAGCACAGATACGCAGTATTTT.

The genes are TRBV11-3 and TRBJ2-1; unclear D gene. This CDR3 spans 15 amino acids. Trimming cost V 5 bases and J 4 bases, with 15 bases left between them. CDR1 and CDR2 (germline): SGHNT, YENEEA. This CDR3 reads CASSPSGVTYNEQFF. In DNA form, the CDR3 reads TGTGCCAGCAGCCCCTCAGGAGTGACTTACAATGAGCAGTTCTTC.

The rearrangement links TRBV9 to TRBJ1-4; maybe TRBD1 (6 bases). Germline V gene data show CDR1 as SGDLS and CDR2 as YYNGEE. V was pared by 6 bases and J by 7 bases, with 16 bases between. The length of the CDR3 is 14 residues. CDR3 DNA sequence: TGTGCCAGCACCAGACAGGATTCTGGTGAAAAACTGTTTTTT. It encodes CASTRQDSGEKLFF.

In nucleotides, the CDR3 is TGTGCCAGCAGCCAAGTGTGGCGGGGAACCTACGAGCAGTACTTC. Residues: CASSQVWRGTYEQYF. The genes are TRBV14 and TRBJ2-7; TRBD2 might be the D (6 bases). Trimming took 1 base from V and 2 from J, leaving 12 bases between them. The V gene's germline CDR1 is SGHDN and CDR2 FVKESK. This CDR3 contains 15 residues. Looking up the rest from reference TRBV14 and TRBJ2-7 gives the full variable domain: EAGVTQFPSHSVIEKGQTVTLRCDPISGHDNLYWYRRVMGKEIKFLLHFVKESKQDESGMPNNRFLAERTGGTYSTLKVQPAELEDSGVYFCASSQVWRGTYEQYFGPGTRLTVT.

J is TRBJ1-4 and V is TRBV5-4, with a tentative D call TRBD1 (5 bases). Germline CDR1 and CDR2: SGHNT and YYREEE (reference sequence). Trimming took 5 bases from V and 7 from J, leaving 12 bases between them. This CDR3 has 13 residues. This chain's CDR3 is CASRLFGGEKLFF. The CDR3 bases are TGTGCCAGCAGGCTCTTCGGGGGTGAAAAACTGTTTTTT.

This chain connects TRBV7-9 to TRBJ1-1, with 7 bases that match TRBD1. Trimming at V came to 6 bases and at J to 4 bases, leaving 11 bases not matched to a gene. Germline assignment: CDR1 SEHNR and CDR2 FQNEAQ (reference sequence). The CDR3 covers 15 residues. CDR3: CASSPPTGVVTEAFF. In DNA form, the CDR3 reads TGTGCCAGCAGTCCCCCCACAGGGGTGGTCACTGAAGCTTTCTTT.

The chain has TRBV24-1 and TRBJ2-2; possible D gene TRBD1, 6 bases. Germline CDR1 is KGHDR and CDR2 is SFDVKD. V was trimmed by 7 bases and J by 5 bases, leaving 13 bases between them. The CDR3 consists of 14 residues. The CDR3 is CATRHSGETGELFF. CDR3 sequence (DNA): TGTGCCACCAGACATTCAGGGGAAACCGGGGAGCTGTTTTTT.

The gene calls are TRBV7-3 and TRBJ2-1, with D maybe TRBD2 (5 bases). V was cut by 5 bases and J by 8 bases, with 13 bases left in between. This CDR3 is 13 amino acids long. Germline assignment: CDR1 SGHTA and CDR2 FQGTGA. The CDR3 DNA is TGTGCCAGCAGCCCAGGCGGGCCCGATGAGCAGTTCTTC. It yields the protein CASSPGGPDEQFF.

The J gene is TRBJ1-5, the V gene TRBV19; D unresolved. The V end was cut by 1 base, the J end by 1 base, with 5 bases between. The V gene's germline CDR1 is LNHDA and CDR2 SQIVND (reference sequence). CDR3 size: 14 residues. The CDR3 loop is CASSIVSSNQPQHF. The CDR3 nucleotides are TGTGCCAGTAGTATAGTATCCAGCAATCAGCCCCAGCATTTT.